This passage covers 30 T cell receptor beta chains from one sample sequenced in a study of regulatory T cells in long-lasting Graves disease. Construction of TCR beta libraries relied on iRepertoire HTBI primers and on Arm-PCR targeting CDR3 regions. Using its own MiXCR run on the multiplex PCR reads, TCRdb lists one record per CDR3 protein. The sample shows 350,000 to 500,000 distinct CDR3 sequences, around 23% of them seen only once. Time point denoted: persistent/refractory GD, antithyroid drugs over 5 years with positive TRAb. With RNA extracted from PBMCs as input, the TCR library was made. Here the sequenced sample was peripheral blood mononuclear cells (PBMCs), taken when the disease was refractory, from a patient treated with antithyroid drugs. The receptors derive from a female donor with Graves disease.

The chain combines TRBV5-1 with TRBJ2-6; D gene unclear. The V gene lost 4 bases and the J gene lost 4 bases, with 15 bases spanning the gap. The CDR3 is made up of 16 amino acids. Germline V lookup: CDR1 SGHRS, CDR2 YFSETQ. The CDR3 spells CASSPTLSPGANVLTF. The CDR3, as DNA: TGCGCCAGCAGCCCGACTCTCTCGCCCGGGGCCAACGTCCTGACTTTC.

This clonotype was counted ten times or more. The chain uses TRBV6-1 and TRBJ1-2; 8 bases align to TRBD1. CDR1 is MNHNS, CDR2 SASEGT, per germline. The CDR3 is 15 amino acids. V lost 3 bases and J lost 2; bases outside the gene matches: 5. The CDR3: CASSEGQALNYGYTF. The CDR3 DNA reads TGTGCCAGCAGTGAGGGACAGGCCCTCAACTATGGCTACACCTTC.

In this sample, this clonotype turned up many times. The chain joins TRBV2 to TRBJ2-7; D perhaps matches TRBD1 (7 bases). Trimming stripped 7 bases from V and 0 bases from J, with 19 bases between. The CDR3 has 16 amino acids. Per the germline V gene, CDR1 is SNHLY and CDR2 is FYNNEI. The DNA of the CDR3 is TGTGCCAGCACGGGGGACAGAAGCCGAGACTCCTACGAGCAGTACTTC. As protein: CASTGDRSRDSYEQYF.

This clonotype was seen many times. The junction differs from germline at one of its ends, possibly a read error. The chain links TRBV5-1 to TRBJ1-1, with unresolved D. Germline CDR1 SGHRS, CDR2 YFSETQ. The CDR3 consists of 14 residues. The CDR3 nucleotides are TGCGCCAGCAGTTTGGGGAGCGTGGACACTGAAGCTTTCTTT. It codes for CASSLGSVDTEAFF.

This clonotype was recorded at least ten times. The gene calls are TRBV5-1 and TRBJ2-5, with 14 bases identical to TRBD2. Trimming took 4 bases from V and 5 from J; bases not matched to a gene: 10. Per the germline V gene, CDR1 is SGHRS and CDR2 is YFSETQ. The CDR3 spans 17 residues. CDR3 sequence reads: CASSVGTSGSTQETQYF. The CDR3 DNA reads as TGCGCCAGCAGCGTGGGGACTAGCGGGAGTACCCAGGAGACCCAGTACTTC.

This chain joins TRBV7-9 and TRBJ1-3; D ambiguous. Germline assignment: CDR1 SEHNR and CDR2 FQNEAQ (reference sequence). The CDR3 is made up of 15 amino acids. V was shortened by 4 bases and J by 0 bases, with 10 bases between the two germline ends. The DNA of the CDR3 is TGTGCCAGCAGCTCGACCCTGAGCTCTGGAAACACCATATATTTT. Protein sequence: CASSSTLSSGNTIYF.

This clonotype was recorded at least ten times. V usage is TRBV6-1 and J usage is TRBJ1-1, with D tentatively TRBD1 (5 bases). Germline V CDR1 and CDR2: MNHNS, SASEGT. V lost 5 bases, J lost 7 bases, and 14 bases lay in between. The length of the CDR3 is 13 residues. The CDR3: CASSPTGPGEAFF. CDR3 DNA sequence: TGTGCCAGCAGTCCAACGGGACCGGGTGAAGCTTTCTTT.

V usage is TRBV20-1 and J usage is TRBJ2-5, with D hard to call. The length of the CDR3 is 11 residues. The germline V and J ends were trimmed by 3 bases and 3 bases, with 5 bases remaining between them. Looked up from germline, CDR1 is DFQATT and CDR2 is SNEGSKA (reference sequence). The DNA for the CDR3 is TGCAGTGCTAGGGGAAAAGAGACCCAGTACTTC. It codes for CSARGKETQYF.

This clonotype was seen repeatedly, ten times or more. The genes are TRBV11-2 and TRBJ1-1, with D maybe TRBD1 (6 bases). V was shortened by 2 bases and J by 3 bases, with 10 bases between the two germline ends. Germline CDR1 SGHAT, CDR2 FQNNGV. CDR3 size: 14 residues. CDR3 nucleotides: TGTGCCAGCAGCTTATACAGGGAGTACACTGAAGCTTTCTTT. Translating it yields CASSLYREYTEAFF.

The sample holds a few counts of this clonotype. V gene TRBV5-1 combines with J gene TRBJ2-2, with D unclear. This CDR3 has 13 residues. CDR1 SGHRS and CDR2 YFSETQ come from the germline V gene. V was clipped by 0 bases and J by 7 bases, with 7 bases between them. The CDR3 here is CASSLGGIGELFF. The CDR3 nucleotides read TGCGCCAGCAGCTTGGGAGGCATCGGGGAGCTGTTTTTT. Looking up the rest from reference TRBV5-1 and TRBJ2-2 gives the full variable domain: KAGVTQTPRYLIKTRGQQVTLSCSPISGHRSVSWYQQTPGQGLQFLFEYFSETQRNKGNFPGRFSGRQFSNSRSEMNVSTLELGDSALYLCASSLGGIGELFFGEGSRLTVL.

To note about this clonotype: One base away lies a much larger clone, so this may be a sequencing read error. The final CDR3 position lacks the conserved phenylalanine or tryptophan, pointing to a likely read error. The rearrangement links TRBV2 to TRBJ2-2; D unclear. Germline V CDR1 and CDR2: SNHLY, FYNNEI. V was pared by 7 bases and J by 4 bases, with 7 bases between. The CDR3 contains 12 residues. The CDR3 coding sequence is TGTGCCAGCATTCACGTCACCGGGGAGCTGTTTTCT. This encodes CASIHVTGELFS.

This clonotype came up a few times. This rearrangement joins TRBV3-1 to TRBJ1-1; D remains ambiguous. Germline lookup yields CDR1 LGHDT and CDR2 YNNKEL (reference sequence). The CDR3 loop spans 12 amino acids. V was cut by 2 bases and J by 4 bases, with 5 bases left in between. The CDR3 nucleotides read TGTGCCAGCAGCCAACGAACCACTGAAGCTTTCTTT. Its protein is CASSQRTTEAFF. Full variable domain (outside the CDR3, taken from reference TRBV3-1 and TRBJ1-1): DTAVSQTPKYLVTQMGNDKSIKCEQNLGHDTMYWYKQDSKKFLKIMFSYNNKELIINETVPNRFSPKSPDKAHLNLHINSLELGDSAVYFCASSQRTTEAFFGQGTRLTVV.

The chain employs TRBV29-1 and TRBJ2-7; 9 nucleotides agree with TRBD1. CDR3 length: 12 amino acids. V shed 6 bases and J 3 bases; nucleotides not matched to a gene: 3. The germline V gene encodes CDR1 SQVTM and CDR2 ANQGSEA. CDR3 loop: CSVGTGFYEQYF. DNA for the CDR3: TGCAGCGTCGGGACAGGGTTCTACGAGCAGTACTTC.

The chain joins TRBV10-1 to TRBJ2-1, with 8 nucleotides matching TRBD2. Trimming took 0 bases from V and 9 from J; bases not matched to a gene: 4. CDR1 is WNHNN, CDR2 SYGVQD, per germline (reference sequence). CDR3 length: 14 residues. The CDR3 coding sequence is TGCGCCAGCAGTGAGTCGGGAACTAGCGGTGAGCAGTTCTTC. Translated, it gives CASSESGTSGEQFF.

This clonotype has only a few counts. This may arise from a read error, as a much more abundant clone is one base away. The chain employs TRBV5-1 and TRBJ1-1; D perhaps matches TRBD1 (6 bases). This CDR3 comprises 14 residues. Looked up from germline, CDR1 is SGHRS and CDR2 is YFSETQ. The CDR3: CASSAGHPNTEASF. The CDR3 bases are TGCGCCAGCAGCGCGGGACACCCGAACACTGAAGCTTCCTTT. Drawing the rest from reference TRBV5-1 and TRBJ1-1, the complete variable domain is KAGVTQTPRYLIKTRGQQVTLSCSPISGHRSVSWYQQTPGQGLQFLFEYFSETQRNKGNFPGRFSGRQFSNSRSEMNVSTLELGDSALYLCASSAGHPNTEASFGQGTRLTVV.

In this sample, this clonotype turned up many times. The chain joins TRBV6-1 to TRBJ2-7; D gene ambiguous. There are 15 residues in the CDR3. V shed 5 bases and J shed 5 bases, with 19 bases lying between them. Germline CDR1 is MNHNS and CDR2 is SASEGT. The chain's CDR3 is CASSRIATEVDEQYF. The CDR3 bases are TGTGCCAGCAGTCGCATTGCCACAGAGGTAGACGAGCAGTACTTC.

This clonotype has a count of ten or more. V and J are TRBV27 and TRBJ2-5; 16 bases are shared with TRBD2. The CDR3 is 17 amino acids. J gave up 4 bases and V 4 bases, and 6 bases lay outside the gene matches. Germline V gene sequence: CDR1 MNHEY, CDR2 SMNVEV (reference sequence). This CDR3 reads CASSSGLAGGPIETQYF. The CDR3 nucleotides read TGTGCCAGCAGTTCGGGACTAGCGGGAGGGCCGATAGAGACCCAGTACTTC.

The chain employs TRBV5-6 and TRBJ2-7; tentative D call: TRBD1 (6 bases). CDR1 is SGHDT and CDR2 is YYEEEE in the germline V gene. The CDR3 is 14 residues long. V was trimmed by 4 bases and J by 0 bases, leaving 11 bases between them. CDR3 sequence (DNA): TGTGCCAGCAGCAGAACGGACAGCTCCTACGAGCAGTACTTC. Its protein product is CASSRTDSSYEQYF.

This clonotype was seen a few times. The chain recombines TRBV7-6 with TRBJ2-7; D is perhaps TRBD1 (6 bases). This CDR3 has 16 residues. V gave up 5 bases and J gave up 1 base, with 18 bases separating them. Germline values: CDR1 SGHVS, CDR2 FNYEAQ. The CDR3 sequence is CASSPAARQGSYEQYF. The CDR3 DNA reads as TGTGCCAGCAGCCCGGCGGCCAGGCAGGGGTCCTACGAGCAGTACTTC. Full variable domain (remainder filled in from reference TRBV7-6 and TRBJ2-7): GAGVSQSPRYKVTKRGQDVALRCDPISGHVSLYWYRQALGQGPEFLTYFNYEAQQDKSGLPNDRFSAERPEGSISTLTIQRTEQRDSAMYRCASSPAARQGSYEQYFGPGTRLTVT.

This clonotype was picked up many times. The chain combines TRBV7-6 with TRBJ2-7, with TRBD2 matching over 9 bases. CDR3 length equals 15 residues. The ends lost 1 base at V and 9 bases at J; junction bases unmatched: 10. Germline CDR1 SGHVS, CDR2 FNYEAQ. CDR3 amino acids: CASSLEAGGPPGQYF. DNA for the CDR3: TGTGCCAGCAGCTTAGAAGCGGGAGGCCCGCCGGGGCAGTACTTC.

In its sample, this clonotype was seen many times. The chain employs TRBV28 and TRBJ1-2; TRBD1 agrees at 8 bases. The germline gives CDR1 MDHEN, CDR2 SYDVKM. The CDR3 has 15 residues. Trimming took 3 bases from V and 4 from J; bases not matched to a gene: 7. This chain's CDR3 is CASSLVSGGGYGYTF. The CDR3 DNA follows: TGTGCCAGCAGTTTGGTTTCAGGGGGCGGCTATGGCTACACCTTC.

The chain carries TRBV28 and TRBJ2-5; 14 nucleotides agree with TRBD2. The J segment lost 7 bases and the V segment lost 3 bases, leaving 13 bases of the junction unmatched. The CDR3 totals 18 residues. Germline V CDR1 and CDR2: MDHEN, SYDVKM. The CDR3 region has the DNA TGTGCCAGCAGTTTGGGACTAGCGGGAGTAGAGAGCGGAGGGACCCAGTACTTC. This sequence encodes CASSLGLAGVESGGTQYF.

This clonotype was found a few times. The rearrangement links TRBV11-2 to TRBJ2-7; TRBD2 might be the D (7 bases). The CDR3 extends over 15 amino acids. The germline V and J ends were trimmed by 1 base and 2 bases, with 12 bases remaining between them. The V gene's germline CDR1 is SGHAT and CDR2 FQNNGV. CDR3 region: CASSLGGGGTYEQYF. Written as DNA, the CDR3 is TGTGCCAGCAGCTTAGGAGGCGGGGGCACCTACGAGCAGTACTTC. Variable domain in full (rest from reference TRBV11-2 and TRBJ2-7): EAGVAQSPRYKIIEKRQSVAFWCNPISGHATLYWYQQILGQGPKLLIQFQNNGVVDDSQLPKDRFSAERLKGVDSTLKIQPAKLEDSAVYLCASSLGGGGTYEQYFGPGTRLTVT.

Many counts were recorded for this clonotype. V usage is TRBV20-1 and J usage is TRBJ2-5, with D possibly being TRBD1 (6 bases). The CDR3 totals 13 residues. Germline values: CDR1 DFQATT, CDR2 SNEGSKA (reference sequence). V lost 7 bases, J lost 3 bases, and 15 bases lay in between. This CDR3 reads CSVYGTREETQYF. As DNA, the CDR3 is TGCAGTGTGTACGGGACACGCGAAGAGACCCAGTACTTC.

This chain joins TRBV27 and TRBJ1-5; D not certain. Looked up from germline, CDR1 is MNHEY and CDR2 is SMNVEV (reference sequence). The CDR3 runs 15 residues. Trimming cost V 0 bases and J 2 bases, with 8 bases left between them. CDR3 DNA: TGTGCCAGCAGTTTATCGCAGGTTGGCAATCAGCCCCAGCATTTT. Translated: CASSLSQVGNQPQHF.

This clonotype was counted many times. The chain is built from TRBV20-1 and TRBJ2-5; the D is unclear. Trimming took off 5 bases at V and 1 base at J, with 11 bases between the two ends. The CDR3 is 13 residues long. The germline gives CDR1 DFQATT, CDR2 SNEGSKA (reference sequence). The CDR3 DNA reads as TGCAGTGCTGGGCTGACTGGCCAAGAGACCCAGTACTTC. Amino acids: CSAGLTGQETQYF.

The chain links TRBV4-1 to TRBJ2-7, with D possibly matching TRBD2 (6 bases). Trimming removed 4 bases at V and 2 bases at J, with 15 bases between. Germline V gene sequence: CDR1 MGHRA, CDR2 YSYEKL. The CDR3 has 15 residues. The CDR3 nucleotides read TGCGCCAGCAGCCCCGATCTAGCGCCTACCTACGAGCAGTACTTC. Translating gives CASSPDLAPTYEQYF.

This clonotype was counted ten times or more. This chain uses TRBV29-1 with TRBJ2-5; D assignment may be TRBD1 or TRBD2 (7 bases each). The CDR3 is 13 amino acids. Germline CDR1 SQVTM, CDR2 ANQGSEA. V lost 7 bases and J 5 bases, leaving 17 bases between the germline ends. CDR3 protein: CSAGQAGVETQYF. CDR3 nucleotide sequence: TGCAGCGCCGGACAGGCGGGAGTGGAGACCCAGTACTTC.

The V and J genes are TRBV30 and TRBJ2-7, with TRBD2 as a possible D gene (5 bases). Germline CDR1 is GTSNPN and CDR2 is SVGIG (reference sequence). V was clipped by 1 base and J by 5 bases, with 15 bases between them. This CDR3 region has 14 residues. The CDR3 nucleotides read TGTGCCTGGAGTGAGGGCAGCGGCGTCGACGAGCAGTACTTC. Translation gives CAWSEGSGVDEQYF.

On this clonotype: It is likely a read error: a sequence one base away is far more abundant. The genes are TRBV7-3 and TRBJ1-1; no clear D. This CDR3 has 14 amino acids. Germline CDR1 SGHTA, CDR2 FQGTGA. With 8 bases removed from V and 0 bases from J, the gap between germline ends came to 13 bases. The CDR3 DNA reads TGTGCCAGCGGCAAAGGACCGATGAACACTGAAGCTTTCTTT. This sequence encodes CASGKGPMNTEAFF.